The source of this T cell receptor (beta chain) is a study of cytomegalovirus exposure and HLA in healthy donors. Notes on the study in general: Using the classifier, cytomegalovirus status was reportedly diagnosed with high specificity and sensitivity. In vitro testing confirmed three CMV-associated chains as specific for CMV antigens. Indistinguishable V segments, including TRBV6-2 and TRBV6-3, were excluded.

A multiplex PCR was run with 60 Vbeta primers and 13 Jbeta primers. Profiled with immunoSEQ multiplex PCR; TCRdb holds only in-frame clones, not every one. The table has about 180,000 clones, roughly 80% seen once. On this clone: Its antigen is unknown.

Per germline, CDR1 SQVTM and CDR2 ANQGSEA. This CDR3 has 12 residues. With 7 bases removed from V and 0 bases from J, the gap between germline ends came to 9 bases. Specimen: PBMCs. The receptor's source is a man aged 35-49 years in good health and CMV-seronegative. The chain joins TRBV29-1 to TRBJ1-1; D may be TRBD1 (5 bases). The DNA of the CDR3 is TGCAGCGGTGGACAAATGAACACTGAAGCTTTCTTT. Amino acids: CSGGQMNTEAFF.